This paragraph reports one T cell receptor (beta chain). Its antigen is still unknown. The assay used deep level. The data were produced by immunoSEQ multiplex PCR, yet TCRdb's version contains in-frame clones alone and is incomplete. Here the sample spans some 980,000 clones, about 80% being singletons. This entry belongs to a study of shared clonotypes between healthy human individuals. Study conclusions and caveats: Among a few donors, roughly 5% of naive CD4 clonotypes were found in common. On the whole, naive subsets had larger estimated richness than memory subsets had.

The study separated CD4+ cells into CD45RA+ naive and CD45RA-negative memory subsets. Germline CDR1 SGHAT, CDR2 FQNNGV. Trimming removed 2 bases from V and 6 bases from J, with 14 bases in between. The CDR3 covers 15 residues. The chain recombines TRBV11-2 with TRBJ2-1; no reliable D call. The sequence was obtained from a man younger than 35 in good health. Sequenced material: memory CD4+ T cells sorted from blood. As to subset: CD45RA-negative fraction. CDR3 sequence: CASSLKATTLNEQFF. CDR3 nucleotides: TGTGCCAGCAGCTTAAAAGCAACGACCCTCAATGAGCAGTTCTTC.